Listed below are T cell receptor beta chains from one sample, sequenced in a study of shared clonotypes between healthy human individuals. TCRdb keeps only in-frame clones here, not all; method: immunoSEQ multiplex PCR. Counted here are about 1.1 million clones, around three quarters occurring once; the ten biggest clones make up 0.89%. Sequencing was performed on memory CD4+ T cells from PBMCs. The receptors here all came from a man aged 18 to 35 in good health. Some clones in this sample may be carry-over from other donors' samples. CDR3s include the opening cysteine and the closing phenylalanine or tryptophan. The D gene is left open where the match is weak. Clone size is stated in some rows and not others, as once, few, many or a class when expanded.

v_call	d_call	j_call	clone_size	cdr3_nt	cdr3_aa
TRBV2	TRBD2	TRBJ2-2	.	TGTGCCACACAAGGACTAGCCGAGACCGGGGAGCTGTTTTTT	CATQGLAETGELFF
TRBV9	.	TRBJ2-7	.	TGTGCCAGCAGCGTTACCGACAGCGCTATTCGTGGGGAGCAGTACTTC	CASSVTDSAIRGEQYF
TRBV7-2	.	TRBJ2-7	.	TGTGCCAGCAGCTTAGTGGGCGGTGATGGGTACGAGCAGTACTTC	CASSLVGGDGYEQYF
TRBV2	TRBD1	TRBJ1-1	.	TGTGCCAGCCAGGACAGGGGCCCTGAAGCTTTCTTT	CASQDRGPEAFF
TRBV18	.	TRBJ2-7	.	TGTGCCAGCTCACCCGGGGACCGGCTGATGGAGCAGTACTTC	CASSPGDRLMEQYF
TRBV7-2	TRBD1	TRBJ2-7	.	TGTGCCAGCAGCTTCCGACAGGGGGAGTACGAGCAGTACTTC	CASSFRQGEYEQYF
TRBV10-2	.	TRBJ1-1	.	TGCGCCAGCAGTTCTCCCCCGGGACTGGTGAACACTGAAGCTTTCTTT	CASSSPPGLVNTEAFF
TRBV6-6	.	TRBJ2-7	.	TGTGCCAGCAGTTACCCGGAGTGGGGGATTTACGAGCAGTACTTC	CASSYPEWGIYEQYF
TRBV5-5	.	TRBJ2-5	once	TGTGCCAGCAGCTTTGACGGACTAAGCCCGACCCAGTACTTC	CASSFDGLSPTQYF
TRBV10-3	.	TRBJ2-1	.	TGTGCCATCAGTGGCCTCGGGTTTAGGAACAATGAGCAGTTCTTC	CAISGLGFRNNEQFF
TRBV18	.	TRBJ1-2	.	TGTGCCAGCTCACCTTCACGAATGCGGGGCGCTGGCTATGGCTACACCTTC	CASSPSRMRGAGYGYTF
TRBV7-3	.	TRBJ2-1	.	TGTGCCAGCAGCTTAACAGGCGACGGAGTCTCCTACAATGAGCAGTTCTTC	CASSLTGDGVSYNEQFF
TRBV11-3	TRBD1	TRBJ2-2	.	TGTGCCAGCAGCTCCCAGGGGGCCGGGGAGCTGTTTTTT	CASSSQGAGELFF
TRBV7-2	TRBD1	TRBJ1-3	.	TGTGCCAGCAGCGCACAGGGGGCCCGGTCTGGAAACACCATATATTTT	CASSAQGARSGNTIYF
TRBV11-1	.	TRBJ2-3	few	TGTGCCAGCAGCTTCCAACAGGGAAGGATAGATACGCAGTATTTT	CASSFQQGRIDTQYF
TRBV5-4	TRBD2	TRBJ2-4	.	TGTGCCAGCAGCATCCCCAGGGAGGGGAAAAACATTCAGTACTTC	CASSIPREGKNIQYF
TRBV18	TRBD2	TRBJ2-7	.	TGTGCCAGCTCACAACTAGCGGGAGGGACCTACGAGCAGTACTTC	CASSQLAGGTYEQYF
TRBV18	TRBD1	TRBJ2-7	.	TGTGCCAGCTCAACCCCGGGACAGAACTACGAGCAGTACTTC	CASSTPGQNYEQYF
TRBV4-1	TRBD1	TRBJ2-2	.	TGCGCCAGCAGCCAATTGGGACAGAGTACTACCGGGGAGCTGTTTTTT	CASSQLGQSTTGELFF
TRBV28	.	TRBJ1-1	few	TGTGCCAGCATACCGGGCCGGAGGTGGACTGAAGCTTTCTTT	CASIPGRRWTEAFF
TRBV7-2	.	TRBJ2-1	.	TGTGCCAGCAGCTTATTCCGAGGCTCCTACAATGAGCAGTTCTTC	CASSLFRGSYNEQFF
TRBV18	.	TRBJ2-3	.	TGTGCCAGCTCACCTCTGCTTCCGAGAAGCACAGATACGCAGTATTTT	CASSPLLPRSTDTQYF
TRBV6-5	TRBD1	TRBJ2-7	.	TGTGCCAGCAGTTACCGGGACAGGGGAATGTACGAGCAGTACTTC	CASSYRDRGMYEQYF
TRBV28	.	TRBJ1-1	few	TGTGCCAGCAGTCAAAGGACAGTAGCTTCCGAAGCTTTCTTT	CASSQRTVASEAFF
TRBV6-5	.	TRBJ1-1	.	TGTGCCAGCAGTTTTGGGGGAGAAGCTTTCTTT	CASSFGGEAFF
TRBV2	TRBD1	TRBJ1-2	once	TGTGCCAGCAGTGTCCAGGGGGCCTTCTATGGCTACACCTTC	CASSVQGAFYGYTF
TRBV6-8	TRBD2	TRBJ2-5	.	TGTGCCAGCATTCGAGCGGGAGTGGGAGAGACCCAGTACTTC	CASIRAGVGETQYF
TRBV10-2	TRBD1	TRBJ1-4	few	TGCGCCAGCAGGGACGGGACAGGGAAACTTTCAAAACTGTTTTTT	CASRDGTGKLSKLFF
TRBV19	.	TRBJ1-3	.	TGTGCCAGTCGTCCCCCTAACTCTGGAAACACCATATATTTT	CASRPPNSGNTIYF
TRBV18	.	TRBJ2-1	few	TGTGCCAGCTCACCGGGACGGGGGTTCGTGAATGAGCAGTTCTTC	CASSPGRGFVNEQFF
TRBV9	.	TRBJ2-7	.	TGTGCCAGCAGCGTAGAAGGTGGCAGGGCGACCTACGAGCAGTACTTC	CASSVEGGRATYEQYF
TRBV7-9	.	TRBJ2-5	.	TGTGCCAGCAGCTTATTTTTGGCGGAGACCCAGTACTTC	CASSLFLAETQYF
TRBV28	.	TRBJ2-7	.	TGTGCCAGCTTCGGCTCCCTAGCGTCGGGCGAGCAGTACTTC	CASFGSLASGEQYF
TRBV6-6	.	TRBJ2-7	.	TGTGCCAGCAGTTACAGGGGATTCTCCTACGAGCAGTACTTC	CASSYRGFSYEQYF
TRBV5-5	.	TRBJ2-7	.	TGTGCCAGCAGCTTGGGAACCGGAGGGAGCGAGCAGTACTTC	CASSLGTGGSEQYF
TRBV2	.	TRBJ2-7	.	TGTGCCAGCACTGCTTGGGGGACGTCGGGCGAGCAGTACTTC	CASTAWGTSGEQYF
TRBV29-1	.	TRBJ1-4	.	TGCAGCGTTGAGGGGGGGGAAAAACTGTTTTTT	CSVEGGEKLFF
TRBV19	.	TRBJ2-7	.	TGTGCCAGTAGTATGGGGTTTCGGCGGACCCCCTACGAGCAGTACTTC	CASSMGFRRTPYEQYF
TRBV15	.	TRBJ2-1	.	TGTGCCACCAGCAGAGTAACATCCCGGGAGCCTGGGGGTGAGCAGTTCTTC	CATSRVTSREPGGEQFF
TRBV7-8	TRBD2	TRBJ2-3	.	TGTGCCAGCAGCCTAGATAGCGGGAGGGGGACAGATACGCAGTATTTT	CASSLDSGRGTDTQYF
TRBV10-3	.	TRBJ1-5	few	TGTGCCATCAGTGAGTCGAGGGGCAATCAGCCCCAGCATTTT	CAISESRGNQPQHF
TRBV7-3	.	TRBJ1-2	.	TGTGCCAGCAGCTTTGACAGCTACTATGGCTACACCTTC	CASSFDSYYGYTF
TRBV11-2	TRBD2	TRBJ2-5	.	TGTGCCAGCAGCCTGGGACTAGCGGGGGGCGAGACCCAGTACTTC	CASSLGLAGGETQYF
TRBV7-2	TRBD1	TRBJ1-5	few	TGTGCCAGCAGCTTATCAGGACAGGGGTTCGGCAATCAGCCCCAGCATTTT	CASSLSGQGFGNQPQHF
TRBV6-5	.	TRBJ1-3	few	TGTGCCAGTACCCCAGGCGGCTCTGGAAACACCATATATTTT	CASTPGGSGNTIYF
TRBV19	TRBD1	TRBJ2-5	.	TGTGCCAGTAGTATAGGATTCGGCAGGGGGCAGGAGACCCAGTACTTC	CASSIGFGRGQETQYF
TRBV7-3	TRBD2	TRBJ2-7	.	TGTGCCAGCAGCCCCGGGACTAGCGGGAGTCGGTACGAGCAGTACTTC	CASSPGTSGSRYEQYF
TRBV28	.	TRBJ2-1	once	TGTGCCAGCAGCACCGGAGGGCTCAATGAGCAGTTCTTC	CASSTGGLNEQFF
TRBV10-3	TRBD2	TRBJ2-5	.	TGTGCCATCAGTGGGGGAGCGGGAGCAGAGACCCAGTACTTC	CAISGGAGAETQYF
TRBV7-6	TRBD2	TRBJ2-1	.	TGTGCCAGCAGCTTAGCGTGGCGCGGGAGCGGGTACAATGAGCAGTTCTTC	CASSLAWRGSGYNEQFF
TRBV5-1	.	TRBJ2-7	many	TGCGCCAGCAGCCTATCCTTTGACAGGATCTACGAGCAGTACTTC	CASSLSFDRIYEQYF
TRBV7-9	TRBD2	TRBJ2-3	once	TGTGCCAGCAGCTCGGGGGGGAGACAGCTCAGTCCAGATACGCAGTATTTT	CASSSGGRQLSPDTQYF
TRBV6-5	.	TRBJ2-7	once	TGTGCCAGCAGTTCCCCCCACGGGGGCTACGAGCAGTACTTC	CASSSPHGGYEQYF
TRBV29-1	.	TRBJ1-3	.	TGCAGCGTTGCGGAAAGAAACACCATATATTTT	CSVAERNTIYF
TRBV5-6	TRBD1	TRBJ1-6	.	TGTGCCAGCAGCACCAGGACAGGGGGGAATTCACCCCTCCACTTT	CASSTRTGGNSPLHF
TRBV2	.	TRBJ2-2	.	TGTGCCAGCAGTGATTCGGGCAGCAACACCGGGGAGCTGTTTTTT	CASSDSGSNTGELFF
TRBV11-3	.	TRBJ2-7	.	TGTGCCAGCAGCCTGAGGGGACAAGACTACGAGCAGTACTTC	CASSLRGQDYEQYF
TRBV7-2	.	TRBJ2-2	.	TGTGCCAGCAGCTTCGGTGGCTTTGAGGTGGAGCTGTTTTTT	CASSFGGFEVELFF